The present TCR beta chain was sequenced within a study of cytomegalovirus exposure and HLA in healthy donors. Study background: A previous analysis identified approximately 120 million unique TCR beta sequences derived from around 180 million T cells. Whole-study results and caveats: Among TCR beta chains of equal frequency, HLA-associated ones were more clonally expanded in a later analysis. A later analysis found most CMV-associated TCR beta chains apparently HLA-restricted.

Germline CDR1 is LNHDA and CDR2 is SQIVND (reference sequence). The CDR3 has 15 residues. Trimming took 5 bases from V and 3 from J, leaving 13 bases between them. The PCR employed 60 Vbeta primers together with 13 Jbeta primers. Clones were sequenced by immunoSEQ multiplex PCR, and TCRdb holds only the in-frame ones, with some missing. This sample's clone table lists tens of thousands of clones. On this clone itself: Its antigen remains unknown.

The rearrangement links TRBV19 to TRBJ1-4, with D perhaps TRBD1 (6 bases). Specimen: PBMCs. The receptor was isolated from a human donor in good health. In nucleotides, the CDR3 is TGTGCCAGTAGTTCGCGACAGGCGTCTAATGAAAAACTGTTTTTT. This translates into CASSSRQASNEKLFF.